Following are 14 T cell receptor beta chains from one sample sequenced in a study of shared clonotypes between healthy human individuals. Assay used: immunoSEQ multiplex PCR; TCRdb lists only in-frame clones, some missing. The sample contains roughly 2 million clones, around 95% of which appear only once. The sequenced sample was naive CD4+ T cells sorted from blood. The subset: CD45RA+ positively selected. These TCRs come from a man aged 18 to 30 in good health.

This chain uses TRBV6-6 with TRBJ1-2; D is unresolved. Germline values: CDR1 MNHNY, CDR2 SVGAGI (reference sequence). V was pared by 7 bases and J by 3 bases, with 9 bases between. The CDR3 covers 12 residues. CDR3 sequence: CASKLEDYGYTF. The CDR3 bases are TGTGCCAGCAAATTGGAGGACTATGGCTACACCTTC.

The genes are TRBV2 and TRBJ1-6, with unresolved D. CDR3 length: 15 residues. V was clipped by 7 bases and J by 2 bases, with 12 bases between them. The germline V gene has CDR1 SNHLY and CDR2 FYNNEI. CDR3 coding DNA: TGTGCCAGCAAAGGAAGGGTCCCCTATAATTCACCCCTCCACTTT. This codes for CASKGRVPYNSPLHF.

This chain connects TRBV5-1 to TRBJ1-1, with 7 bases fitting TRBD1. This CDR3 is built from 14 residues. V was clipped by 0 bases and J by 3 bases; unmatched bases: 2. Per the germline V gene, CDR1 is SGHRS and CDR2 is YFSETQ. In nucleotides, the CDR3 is TGCGCCAGCAGCTTGGCCGGGACAGACACTGAAGCTTTCTTT. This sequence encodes CASSLAGTDTEAFF.

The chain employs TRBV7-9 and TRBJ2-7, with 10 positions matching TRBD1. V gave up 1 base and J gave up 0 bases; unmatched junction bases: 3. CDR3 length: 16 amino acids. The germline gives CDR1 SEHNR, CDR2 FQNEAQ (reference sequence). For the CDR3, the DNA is TGTGCCAGCAGCTTAGTCGGGGACAGGGGCTCCTACGAGCAGTACTTC. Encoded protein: CASSLVGDRGSYEQYF.

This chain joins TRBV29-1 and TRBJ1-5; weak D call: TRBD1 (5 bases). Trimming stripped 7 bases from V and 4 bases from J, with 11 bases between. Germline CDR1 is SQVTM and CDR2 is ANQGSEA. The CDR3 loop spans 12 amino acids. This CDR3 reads CSARSGNQPQHF. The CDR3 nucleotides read TGCAGCGCTCGATCAGGGAATCAGCCCCAGCATTTT.

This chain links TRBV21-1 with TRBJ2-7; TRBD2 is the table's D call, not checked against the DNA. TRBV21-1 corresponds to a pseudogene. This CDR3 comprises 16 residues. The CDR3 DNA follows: TGTGCCAGCAGCGCCCGGACTAGCGGGGGCTCCTACGAGCAGTACTTC. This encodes CASSARTSGGSYEQYF.

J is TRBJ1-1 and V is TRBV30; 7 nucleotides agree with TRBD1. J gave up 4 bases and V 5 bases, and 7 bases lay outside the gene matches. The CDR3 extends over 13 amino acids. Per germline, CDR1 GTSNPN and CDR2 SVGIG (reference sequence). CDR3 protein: CAWGGQAATEAFF. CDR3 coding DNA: TGTGCCTGGGGTGGACAGGCGGCCACTGAAGCTTTCTTT.

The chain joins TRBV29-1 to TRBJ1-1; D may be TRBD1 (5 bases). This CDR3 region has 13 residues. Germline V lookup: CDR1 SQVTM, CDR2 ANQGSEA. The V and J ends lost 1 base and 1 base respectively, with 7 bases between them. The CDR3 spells CSVEGTGNTEAFF. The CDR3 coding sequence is TGCAGCGTTGAAGGTACAGGGAACACTGAAGCTTTCTTT. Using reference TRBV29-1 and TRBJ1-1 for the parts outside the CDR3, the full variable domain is SAVISQKPSRDICQRGTSLTIQCQVDSQVTMMFWYRQQPGQSLTLIATANQGSEATYESGFVIDKFPISRPNLTFSTLTVSNMSPEDSSIYLCSVEGTGNTEAFFGQGTRLTVV.

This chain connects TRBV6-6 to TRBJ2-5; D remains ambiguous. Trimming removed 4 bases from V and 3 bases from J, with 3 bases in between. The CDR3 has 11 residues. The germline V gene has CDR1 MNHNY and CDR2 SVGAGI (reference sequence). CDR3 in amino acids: CASSLKETQYF. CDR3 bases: TGTGCCAGCAGTTTGAAAGAGACCCAGTACTTC.

The chain's CDR3 is CASSSASGSGELFF. CDR3 nucleotides: TGCGCCAGCAGCTCCGCCTCAGGCTCCGGGGAGCTGTTTTTT. The chain couples TRBV5-1 to TRBJ2-2; D not resolved. This CDR3 spans 14 amino acids. CDR1 and CDR2 from the germline V gene are SGHRS and YFSETQ. The V and J ends lost 3 bases and 6 bases respectively, with 12 bases between them.

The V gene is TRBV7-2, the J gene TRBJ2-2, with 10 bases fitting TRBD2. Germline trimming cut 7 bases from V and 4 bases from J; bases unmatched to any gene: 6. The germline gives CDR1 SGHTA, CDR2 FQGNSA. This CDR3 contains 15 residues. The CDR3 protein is CASTLGLASTGELFF. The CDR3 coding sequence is TGTGCCAGCACATTGGGACTAGCGAGCACCGGGGAGCTGTTTTTT.

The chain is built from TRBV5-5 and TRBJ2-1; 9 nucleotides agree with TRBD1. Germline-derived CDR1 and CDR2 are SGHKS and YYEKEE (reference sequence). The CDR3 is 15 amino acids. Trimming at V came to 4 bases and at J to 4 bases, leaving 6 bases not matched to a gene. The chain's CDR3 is CASSLGTGSYNEQFF. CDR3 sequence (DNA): TGTGCCAGCAGCCTCGGGACAGGGTCTTACAATGAGCAGTTCTTC.

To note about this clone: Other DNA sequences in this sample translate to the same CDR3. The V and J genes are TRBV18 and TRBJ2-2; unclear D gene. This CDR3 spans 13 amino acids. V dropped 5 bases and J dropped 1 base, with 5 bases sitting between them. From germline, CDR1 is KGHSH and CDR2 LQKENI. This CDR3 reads CASSNGNTGELFF. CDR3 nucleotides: TGTGCCAGCTCAAACGGGAACACCGGGGAGCTGTTTTTT.

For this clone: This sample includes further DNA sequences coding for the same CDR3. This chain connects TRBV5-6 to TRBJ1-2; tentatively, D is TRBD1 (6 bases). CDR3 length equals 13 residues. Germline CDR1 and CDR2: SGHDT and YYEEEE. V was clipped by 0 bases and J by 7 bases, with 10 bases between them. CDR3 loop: CASSLGQGLGYTF. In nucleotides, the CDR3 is TGTGCCAGCAGCTTGGGGCAGGGGCTTGGCTACACCTTC.